This TCR beta chain was identified during a study of healthy donors' naive CD4 and CD8 T cells. Germline V gene sequence: CDR1 SGHNT, CDR2 YYREEE (reference sequence). The CDR3 length is 15 residues. V lost 1 base and J 0 bases, leaving 8 bases between the germline ends. TCR libraries were built from approximately 490 ng of total RNA by linear amplification. Each CDR3 protein is one row after TCRdb ran MiXCR on the reads. Among 200,000 or so distinct CDR3 sequences listed, nearly 75% were seen once. The V gene is TRBV5-4, the J gene TRBJ2-1; no clear D gene. The receptor comes from a pool of human donors in good health; the sample pools cells from several healthy donors. The sample consisted of naive CD4+ and CD8+ T cells sorted from blood, pooled from several donors. The CDR3 protein is CASSLTLGSYNEQFF. The CDR3 DNA reads as TGTGCCAGCAGCTTGACTCTCGGCTCCTACAATGAGCAGTTCTTC.